The rows below give T cell receptor beta chains drawn from one sample of a study of T cell responses to AZD1222 COVID-19 vaccine. Profiled with immunoSEQ multiplex PCR; TCRdb holds only in-frame clones, not every one. The table includes around 150,000 clones, roughly 92% detected once. This specimen was peripheral blood, taken on day 0 of AZD1222 vaccination. The receptors stem from an adult in good health. CDR3s include the opening cysteine and the closing phenylalanine or tryptophan. D genes are given only for firm matches. Clone size is given for some rows only: seen once, a few or many times, or a class if the clone is expanded.

v_call: TRBV5-1; d_call: NA; clone_size: NA; j_call: TRBJ1-1; cdr3_aa: CASSFYGNTEAFF; cdr3_nt: TGCGCCAGCAGCTTTTACGGCAACACTGAAGCTTTCTTT
v_call: TRBV7-2; d_call: NA; clone_size: NA; j_call: TRBJ1-2; cdr3_aa: CASSLGYYGYTF; cdr3_nt: TGTGCCAGCAGCTTAGGGTACTATGGCTACACCTTC
v_call: TRBV30; d_call: TRBD2; clone_size: NA; j_call: TRBJ2-1; cdr3_aa: CAWSVQLAGWGFNEQFF; cdr3_nt: TGTGCCTGGAGTGTACAACTAGCGGGTTGGGGGTTCAATGAGCAGTTCTTC
v_call: TRBV5-1; d_call: NA; clone_size: NA; j_call: TRBJ2-1; cdr3_aa: CASSLGENEQFF; cdr3_nt: TGCGCCAGCAGCTTGGGTGAAAATGAGCAGTTCTTC
v_call: TRBV3-1/TRBV3-2; d_call: NA; clone_size: NA; j_call: TRBJ2-3; cdr3_aa: CASSSRERRDTQYF; cdr3_nt: TGTGCCAGCAGCTCTAGGGAGCGGAGAGATACGCAGTATTTT
v_call: TRBV29-1; d_call: NA; clone_size: NA; j_call: TRBJ1-1; cdr3_aa: CSVSLGLSGRNTEAFF; cdr3_nt: TGCAGCGTTAGCCTGGGCCTCTCTGGGAGGAACACTGAAGCTTTCTTT
v_call: TRBV2; d_call: NA; clone_size: NA; j_call: TRBJ1-2; cdr3_aa: CASSVLASYTF; cdr3_nt: TGTGCCAGCAGTGTTTTGGCGAGCTACACCTTC
v_call: TRBV5-5; d_call: NA; clone_size: NA; j_call: TRBJ1-5; cdr3_aa: CASSSSGGTHQPQHF; cdr3_nt: TGTGCCAGCAGCTCTTCCGGGGGAACCCATCAGCCCCAGCATTTT
v_call: TRBV11-2; d_call: NA; clone_size: NA; j_call: TRBJ1-1; cdr3_aa: CASSLVKGRVTEAFF; cdr3_nt: TGTGCCAGCAGCTTAGTCAAGGGGCGCGTAACTGAAGCTTTCTTT
v_call: TRBV18; d_call: TRBD1; clone_size: few; j_call: TRBJ2-7; cdr3_aa: CASSRRDRDYEQYF; cdr3_nt: TGTGCCAGCTCCCGAAGGGACAGGGACTACGAGCAGTACTTC
v_call: TRBV4-1; d_call: NA; clone_size: NA; j_call: TRBJ2-5; cdr3_aa: CASSQGTGTQYF; cdr3_nt: TGCGCCAGCAGCCAAGGTACCGGGACCCAGTACTTC
v_call: TRBV30; d_call: NA; clone_size: few; j_call: TRBJ1-6; cdr3_aa: CAWSGGAGSPLHF; cdr3_nt: TGTGCCTGGAGTGGGGGGGCAGGTTCACCCCTCCACTTT
v_call: TRBV30; d_call: NA; clone_size: NA; j_call: TRBJ1-5; cdr3_aa: CAWSVREGGTQHF; cdr3_nt: TGTGCCTGGAGTGTACGAGAGGGGGGTACCCAGCATTTT
v_call: TRBV11-2; d_call: NA; clone_size: NA; j_call: TRBJ2-2; cdr3_aa: CASRPFTRTALNTGELFF; cdr3_nt: TGTGCCAGCAGGCCTTTCACTCGGACAGCTCTTAACACCGGGGAGCTGTTTTTT
v_call: TRBV11-2; d_call: NA; clone_size: NA; j_call: TRBJ1-1; cdr3_aa: CASSPRGVGPGTEAFF; cdr3_nt: TGTGCCAGCAGCCCGAGGGGAGTGGGACCGGGCACTGAAGCTTTCTTT
v_call: TRBV3-1/TRBV3-2; d_call: NA; clone_size: NA; j_call: TRBJ2-5; cdr3_aa: CASSPHGGETQYF; cdr3_nt: TGTGCCAGCAGCCCACATGGAGGGGAGACCCAGTACTTC
v_call: TRBV11-3; d_call: NA; clone_size: NA; j_call: TRBJ2-7; cdr3_aa: CASSLSPSREQYF; cdr3_nt: TGTGCCAGCAGCTTGAGCCCCTCTCGCGAGCAGTACTTC
v_call: TRBV7-9; d_call: NA; clone_size: NA; j_call: TRBJ1-4; cdr3_aa: CASRIRSGHEKLFF; cdr3_nt: TGTGCCAGCAGGATCCGATCAGGGCATGAAAAACTGTTTTTT
v_call: TRBV27; d_call: NA; clone_size: NA; j_call: TRBJ1-6; cdr3_aa: CASSWTRDNSPLHF; cdr3_nt: TGTGCCAGCAGTTGGACCAGGGATAATTCACCCCTCCACTTT
v_call: TRBV18; d_call: NA; clone_size: NA; j_call: TRBJ2-6; cdr3_aa: CASSPLTQGSGANVLTF; cdr3_nt: TGTGCCAGCTCACCTCTGACTCAGGGATCTGGGGCCAACGTCCTGACTTTC
v_call: TRBV2; d_call: NA; clone_size: NA; j_call: TRBJ2-2; cdr3_aa: CASSEAPAGNTGELFF; cdr3_nt: TGTGCCAGCAGTGAAGCTCCAGCCGGGAACACCGGGGAGCTGTTTTTT
v_call: TRBV3-1/TRBV3-2; d_call: TRBD1; clone_size: NA; j_call: TRBJ1-1; cdr3_aa: CASSPLTGQTEAFF; cdr3_nt: TGTGCCAGCAGCCCCTTGACAGGGCAAACTGAAGCTTTCTTT
v_call: TRBV14; d_call: TRBD2; clone_size: NA; j_call: TRBJ2-7; cdr3_aa: CASSLGEGAQYF; cdr3_nt: TGTGCCAGCAGCCTCGGGGAGGGCGCGCAGTACTTC
v_call: TRBV11-2; d_call: NA; clone_size: NA; j_call: TRBJ2-2; cdr3_aa: CASSPRQGIGELFF; cdr3_nt: TGTGCCAGCAGCCCCCGGCAGGGTATCGGGGAGCTGTTTTTT
v_call: TRBV4-2; d_call: NA; clone_size: NA; j_call: TRBJ2-7; cdr3_aa: CASSQVGTPGYEQYF; cdr3_nt: TGTGCCAGCAGCCAAGTTGGCACCCCGGGCTACGAGCAGTACTTC
v_call: TRBV7-9; d_call: NA; clone_size: NA; j_call: TRBJ2-7; cdr3_aa: CASSLAQEGGQYF; cdr3_nt: TGTGCCAGCAGCTTAGCACAGGAAGGTGGGCAGTACTTC
v_call: TRBV13; d_call: TRBD1; clone_size: NA; j_call: TRBJ1-2; cdr3_aa: CASSLGTGDVNYGYTF; cdr3_nt: TGTGCCAGCAGCCTAGGGACAGGGGATGTCAACTATGGCTACACCTTC
v_call: TRBV27; d_call: NA; clone_size: NA; j_call: TRBJ2-1; cdr3_aa: CASSLRADSPYNEQFF; cdr3_nt: TGTGCCAGCAGTCTCCGGGCGGATAGCCCCTACAATGAGCAGTTCTTC
v_call: TRBV7-8; d_call: NA; clone_size: NA; j_call: TRBJ2-3; cdr3_aa: CASSLNGAGRGTDTQYF; cdr3_nt: TGTGCCAGCAGCTTAAATGGTGCGGGCCGGGGCACAGATACGCAGTATTTT
v_call: TRBV5-4; d_call: NA; clone_size: NA; j_call: TRBJ1-1; cdr3_aa: CASSQQGGTEAFF; cdr3_nt: TGTGCCAGCAGCCAACAGGGCGGCACTGAAGCTTTCTTT
v_call: TRBV28; d_call: TRBD1; clone_size: NA; j_call: TRBJ1-2; cdr3_aa: CATATGVYGYTF; cdr3_nt: TGTGCCACTGCGACAGGGGTGTATGGCTACACCTTC
v_call: TRBV30; d_call: NA; clone_size: NA; j_call: TRBJ1-6; cdr3_aa: CAWTGRGYNSPLHF; cdr3_nt: TGTGCCTGGACCGGCCGGGGGTATAATTCACCCCTCCACTTT
v_call: TRBV7-9; d_call: NA; clone_size: NA; j_call: TRBJ1-1; cdr3_aa: CASSLVVNTEAFF; cdr3_nt: TGTGCCAGCAGCTTAGTAGTGAACACTGAAGCTTTCTTT
v_call: TRBV9; d_call: NA; clone_size: NA; j_call: TRBJ2-2; cdr3_aa: CASSVESQGNTGELFF; cdr3_nt: TGTGCCAGCAGCGTAGAGTCGCAGGGCAACACCGGGGAGCTGTTTTTT
v_call: TRBV18; d_call: TRBD1; clone_size: NA; j_call: TRBJ1-5; cdr3_aa: CASSAGTGNQPQHF; cdr3_nt: TGTGCCAGCTCAGCCGGGACAGGGAATCAGCCCCAGCATTTT
v_call: TRBV18; d_call: NA; clone_size: once; j_call: TRBJ2-1; cdr3_aa: CASSVLVGTQNEQFF; cdr3_nt: TGTGCCAGCTCAGTGTTGGTCGGGACTCAGAATGAGCAGTTCTTC
v_call: TRBV19; d_call: TRBD1; clone_size: NA; j_call: TRBJ1-2; cdr3_aa: CASSMGGTDGYTF; cdr3_nt: TGTGCCAGTAGTATGGGGGGGACAGATGGCTACACCTTC
v_call: TRBV19; d_call: TRBD1; clone_size: once; j_call: TRBJ1-1; cdr3_aa: CASSMRGQARLF; cdr3_nt: TGTGCCAGTAGTATGAGGGGACAGGCCCGCCTCTTT
v_call: TRBV4-1; d_call: TRBD2; clone_size: NA; j_call: TRBJ2-2; cdr3_aa: CASSRLAGGLTGELFF; cdr3_nt: TGCGCCAGCAGCCGACTAGCGGGAGGGTTGACCGGGGAGCTGTTTTTT
v_call: TRBV6-5; d_call: NA; clone_size: NA; j_call: TRBJ1-2; cdr3_aa: CASSYGYGDGYTF; cdr3_nt: TGTGCCAGCAGTTACGGGTATGGGGATGGCTACACCTTC
v_call: TRBV14; d_call: NA; clone_size: once; j_call: TRBJ1-2; cdr3_aa: CASSQGSPSWEGVYGYTF; cdr3_nt: TGTGCCAGCAGCCAAGGGTCCCCTTCGTGGGAAGGGGTCTATGGCTACACCTTC
v_call: TRBV18; d_call: NA; clone_size: NA; j_call: TRBJ2-1; cdr3_aa: CASSPLGGAQFF; cdr3_nt: TGTGCCAGCTCACCTTTAGGGGGGGCGCAGTTCTTC
v_call: TRBV2; d_call: TRBD1; clone_size: NA; j_call: TRBJ1-3; cdr3_aa: CASSRSGGTGGNTIYF; cdr3_nt: TGTGCCAGCAGTCGTTCAGGGGGCACCGGAGGAAACACCATATATTTT
v_call: TRBV27; d_call: NA; clone_size: NA; j_call: TRBJ2-6; cdr3_aa: CASTQDGRPSGANVLTF; cdr3_nt: TGTGCCAGCACCCAAGACGGACGTCCTTCTGGGGCCAACGTCCTGACTTTC
v_call: TRBV7-9; d_call: TRBD1; clone_size: NA; j_call: TRBJ1-1; cdr3_aa: CASRPGTVNTEAFF; cdr3_nt: TGTGCCAGCAGACCCGGGACAGTGAACACTGAAGCTTTCTTT
v_call: TRBV6-5; d_call: NA; clone_size: NA; j_call: TRBJ1-1; cdr3_aa: CASSGTNTEAFF; cdr3_nt: TGTGCCAGCAGCGGGACGAACACTGAAGCTTTCTTT
v_call: TRBV19; d_call: TRBD1; clone_size: once; j_call: TRBJ1-6; cdr3_aa: CASSRGPDRGRMPPSPLHF; cdr3_nt: TGTGCCAGTAGTCGGGGTCCGGACAGGGGCCGAATGCCCCCTTCACCCCTCCACTTT
v_call: TRBV30; d_call: NA; clone_size: NA; j_call: TRBJ2-7; cdr3_aa: CAWSVTDSYEQYF; cdr3_nt: TGTGCCTGGAGTGTGACGGACTCCTACGAGCAGTACTTC
v_call: TRBV18; d_call: TRBD2; clone_size: NA; j_call: TRBJ2-7; cdr3_aa: CASSLIGGGDEQYF; cdr3_nt: TGTGCCAGCTCACTCATTGGGGGGGGTGACGAGCAGTACTTC
v_call: TRBV12-2; d_call: NA; clone_size: NA; j_call: TRBJ2-1; cdr3_aa: CASHVTGVNEQFF; cdr3_nt: TGTGCAAGTCACGTTACAGGAGTCAATGAGCAGTTCTTC